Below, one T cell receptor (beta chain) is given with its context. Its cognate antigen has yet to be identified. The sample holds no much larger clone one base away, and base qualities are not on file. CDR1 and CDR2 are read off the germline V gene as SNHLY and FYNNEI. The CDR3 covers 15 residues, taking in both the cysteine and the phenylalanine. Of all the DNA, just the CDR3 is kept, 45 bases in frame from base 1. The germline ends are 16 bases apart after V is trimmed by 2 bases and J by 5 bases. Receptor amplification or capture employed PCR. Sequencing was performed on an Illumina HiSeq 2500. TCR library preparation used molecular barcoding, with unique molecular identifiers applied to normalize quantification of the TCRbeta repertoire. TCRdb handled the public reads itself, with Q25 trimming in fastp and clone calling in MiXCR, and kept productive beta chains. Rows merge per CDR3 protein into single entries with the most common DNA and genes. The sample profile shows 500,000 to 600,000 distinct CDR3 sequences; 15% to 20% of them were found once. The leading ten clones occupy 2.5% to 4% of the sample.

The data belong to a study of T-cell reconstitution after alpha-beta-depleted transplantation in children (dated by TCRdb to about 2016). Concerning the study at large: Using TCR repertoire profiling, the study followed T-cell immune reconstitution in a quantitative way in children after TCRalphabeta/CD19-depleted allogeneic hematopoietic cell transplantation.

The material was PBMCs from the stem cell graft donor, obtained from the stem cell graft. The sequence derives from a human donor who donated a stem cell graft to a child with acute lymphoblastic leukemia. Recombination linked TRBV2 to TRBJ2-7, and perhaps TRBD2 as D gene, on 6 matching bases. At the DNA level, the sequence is TGTGCCAGCAGTGAAATGGAGGGCTTCAGGGACGAGCAGTACTTC. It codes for CASSEMEGFRDEQYF.